One and the same sample provided the 3 T cell receptor beta chains below, sequenced in a study of blood T cell repertoires in COVID-19. The method was immunoSEQ multiplex PCR; TCRdb's version includes in-frame clones alone and lacks a portion of them. This sample has approximately 250,000 clones, with 86% found just once. Sequenced: peripheral blood. Every receptor here comes from a man younger than 40 who had recovered from COVID-19.

The J gene is TRBJ1-1, the V gene TRBV19; D not resolved. The CDR3 is 15 amino acids. Trimming shortened V by 4 bases and J by 5 bases, and 17 bases separated the two germline ends. CDR1 is LNHDA and CDR2 is SQIVND in the germline V gene (reference sequence). The CDR3 DNA sequence: TGTGCCAGTAGTAGTATAAATAACCGGCGGACTGAAGCTTTCTTT. Translation: CASSSINNRRTEAFF.

The chain carries TRBV19 and TRBJ1-2; 9 bases align to TRBD1. Germline V CDR1 and CDR2: LNHDA, SQIVND (reference sequence). The CDR3 is 14 amino acids. The V segment lost 4 bases and the J segment 5 bases; nucleotides outside the gene matches: 5. The CDR3 nucleotides are TGTGCCAGTAGTACGGACAGGGGTTATTATGGCTACACCTTC. It codes for CASSTDRGYYGYTF.

V gene TRBV28 combines with J gene TRBJ1-3; D may be TRBD1 (6 bases). Trimming took 2 bases from V and 2 from J, leaving 13 bases between them. Germline lookup yields CDR1 MDHEN and CDR2 SYDVKM. This CDR3 is 16 amino acids long. The CDR3 loop is CASSLQARGPGNTIYF. The CDR3 nucleotides read TGTGCCAGCAGTTTACAAGCCAGGGGACCTGGAAACACCATATATTTT. The full variable domain, in which reference TRBV28 and TRBJ1-3 provide the parts outside the CDR3, is DVKVTQSSRYLVKRTGEKVFLECVQDMDHENMFWYRQDPGLGLRLIYFSYDVKMKEKGDIPEGYSVSREKKERFSLILESASTNQTSMYLCASSLQARGPGNTIYFGEGSWLTVV.